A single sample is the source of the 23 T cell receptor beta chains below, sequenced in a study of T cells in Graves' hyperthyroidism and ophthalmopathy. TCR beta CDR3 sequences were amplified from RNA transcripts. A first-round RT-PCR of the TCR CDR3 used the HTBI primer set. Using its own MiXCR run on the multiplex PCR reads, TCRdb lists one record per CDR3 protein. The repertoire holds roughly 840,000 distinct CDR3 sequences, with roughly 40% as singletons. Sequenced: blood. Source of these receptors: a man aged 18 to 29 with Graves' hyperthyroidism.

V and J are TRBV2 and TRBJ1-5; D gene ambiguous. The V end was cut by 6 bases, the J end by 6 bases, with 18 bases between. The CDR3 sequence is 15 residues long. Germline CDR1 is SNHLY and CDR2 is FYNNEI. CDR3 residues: CASSSNPDLSQPQHF. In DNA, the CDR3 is TGTGCCAGCAGCTCTAACCCCGACTTGAGTCAGCCCCAGCATTTT.

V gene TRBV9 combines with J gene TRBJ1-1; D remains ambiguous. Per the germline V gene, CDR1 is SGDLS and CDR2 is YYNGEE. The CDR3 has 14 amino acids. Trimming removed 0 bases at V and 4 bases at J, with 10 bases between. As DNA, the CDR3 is TGTGCCAGCAGCGTAGAGGGCCTTTCCACTGAAGCTTTCTTT. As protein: CASSVEGLSTEAFF.

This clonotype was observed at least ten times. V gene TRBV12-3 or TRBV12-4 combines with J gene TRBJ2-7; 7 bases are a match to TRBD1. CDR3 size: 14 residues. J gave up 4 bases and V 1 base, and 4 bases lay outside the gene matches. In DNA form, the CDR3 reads TGTGCCAGCAGTTTAGAGACAGGGCGATACGAGCAGTACTTC. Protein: CASSLETGRYEQYF.

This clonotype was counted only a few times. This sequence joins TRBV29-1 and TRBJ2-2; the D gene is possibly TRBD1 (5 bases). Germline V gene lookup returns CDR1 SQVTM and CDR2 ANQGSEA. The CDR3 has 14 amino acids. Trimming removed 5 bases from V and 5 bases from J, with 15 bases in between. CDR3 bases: TGCAGCGTTATACAGGAAGGAATGACCGGGGAGCTGTTTTTT. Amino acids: CSVIQEGMTGELFF.

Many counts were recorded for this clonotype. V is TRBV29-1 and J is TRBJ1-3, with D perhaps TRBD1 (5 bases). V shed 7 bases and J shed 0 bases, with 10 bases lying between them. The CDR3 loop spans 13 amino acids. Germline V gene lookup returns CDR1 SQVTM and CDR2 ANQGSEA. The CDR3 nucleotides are TGCAGCGGGCTGACAGACTCTGGAAACACCATATATTTT. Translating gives CSGLTDSGNTIYF. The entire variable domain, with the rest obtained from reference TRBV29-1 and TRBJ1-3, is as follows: SAVISQKPSRDICQRGTSLTIQCQVDSQVTMMFWYRQQPGQSLTLIATANQGSEATYESGFVIDKFPISRPNLTFSTLTVSNMSPEDSSIYLCSGLTDSGNTIYFGEGSWLTVV.

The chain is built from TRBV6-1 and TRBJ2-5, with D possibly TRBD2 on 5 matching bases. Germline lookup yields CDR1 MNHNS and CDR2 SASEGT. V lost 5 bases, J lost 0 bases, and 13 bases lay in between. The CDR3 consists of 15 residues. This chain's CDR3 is CASSPLTGNQETQYF. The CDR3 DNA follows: TGTGCCAGCAGTCCCTTGACCGGGAACCAAGAGACCCAGTACTTC.

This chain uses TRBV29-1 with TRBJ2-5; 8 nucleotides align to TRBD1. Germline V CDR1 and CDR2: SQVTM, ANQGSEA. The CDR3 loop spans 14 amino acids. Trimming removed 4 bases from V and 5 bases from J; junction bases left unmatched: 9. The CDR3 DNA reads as TGCAGCGTTGGTGACAGGGGACTTGGGGAGACCCAGTACTTC. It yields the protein CSVGDRGLGETQYF. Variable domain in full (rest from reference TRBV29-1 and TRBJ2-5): SAVISQKPSRDICQRGTSLTIQCQVDSQVTMMFWYRQQPGQSLTLIATANQGSEATYESGFVIDKFPISRPNLTFSTLTVSNMSPEDSSIYLCSVGDRGLGETQYFGPGTRLLVL.

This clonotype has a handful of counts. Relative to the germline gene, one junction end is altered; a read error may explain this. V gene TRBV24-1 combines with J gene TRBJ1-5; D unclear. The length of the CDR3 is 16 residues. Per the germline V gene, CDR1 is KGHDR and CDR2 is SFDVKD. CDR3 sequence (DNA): TGTGCCAGCAGTTCGGGCGGCGGGGAGATCAATCAGCCCCAGCATTTT. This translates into CASSSGGGEINQPQHF.

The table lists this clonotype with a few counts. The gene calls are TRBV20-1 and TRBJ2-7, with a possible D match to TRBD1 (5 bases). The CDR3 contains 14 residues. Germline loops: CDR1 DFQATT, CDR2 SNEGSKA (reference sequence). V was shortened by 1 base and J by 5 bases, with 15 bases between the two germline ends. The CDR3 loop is CSARVGAASDEQYF. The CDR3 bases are TGCAGTGCTAGAGTAGGGGCAGCGAGCGACGAGCAGTACTTC.

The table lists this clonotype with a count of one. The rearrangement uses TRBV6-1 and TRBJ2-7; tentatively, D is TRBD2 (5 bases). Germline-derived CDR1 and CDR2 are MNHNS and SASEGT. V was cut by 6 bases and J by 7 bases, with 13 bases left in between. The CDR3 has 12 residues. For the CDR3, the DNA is TGTGCCAGCAGGAAGAGGGTGGAGGAGCAGTACTTC. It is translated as CASRKRVEEQYF.

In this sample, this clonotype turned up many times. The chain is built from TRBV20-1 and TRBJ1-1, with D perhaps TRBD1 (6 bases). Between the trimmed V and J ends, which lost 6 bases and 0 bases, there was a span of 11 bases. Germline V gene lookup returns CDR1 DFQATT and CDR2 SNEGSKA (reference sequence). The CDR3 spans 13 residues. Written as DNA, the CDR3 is TGCAGTGCCTGGACAGATATGAACACTGAAGCTTTCTTT. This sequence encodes CSAWTDMNTEAFF.

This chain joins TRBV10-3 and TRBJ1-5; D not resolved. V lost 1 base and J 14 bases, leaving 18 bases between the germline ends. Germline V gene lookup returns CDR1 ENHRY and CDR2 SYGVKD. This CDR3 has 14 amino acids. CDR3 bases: TGTGCCATCAGTGAGTGGGTTAGCGGGAGCTACGAGCATTTT. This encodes CAISEWVSGSYEHF.

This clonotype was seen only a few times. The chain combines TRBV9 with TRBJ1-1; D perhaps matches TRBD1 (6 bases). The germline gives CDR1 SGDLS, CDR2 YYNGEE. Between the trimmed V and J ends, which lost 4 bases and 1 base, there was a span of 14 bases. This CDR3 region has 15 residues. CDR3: CASSRPQTGNTEAFF. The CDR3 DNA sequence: TGTGCCAGCAGCCGTCCTCAGACAGGGAACACTGAAGCTTTCTTT.

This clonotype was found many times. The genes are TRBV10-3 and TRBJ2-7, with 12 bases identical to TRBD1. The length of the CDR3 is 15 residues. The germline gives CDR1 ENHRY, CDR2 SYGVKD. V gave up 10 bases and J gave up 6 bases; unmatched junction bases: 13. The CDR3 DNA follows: TGTGCCAGCGACCAAACGGGACAGGGGGCAAGCGAGCAGTACTTC. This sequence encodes CASDQTGQGASEQYF.

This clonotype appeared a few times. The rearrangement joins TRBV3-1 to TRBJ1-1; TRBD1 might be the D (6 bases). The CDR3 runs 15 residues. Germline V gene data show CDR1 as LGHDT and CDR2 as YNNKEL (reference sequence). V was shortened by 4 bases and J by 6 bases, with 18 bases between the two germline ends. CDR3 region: CASSLAGAGRSEAFF. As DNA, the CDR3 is TGTGCCAGCAGCCTGGCAGGGGCGGGTCGGTCTGAAGCTTTCTTT.

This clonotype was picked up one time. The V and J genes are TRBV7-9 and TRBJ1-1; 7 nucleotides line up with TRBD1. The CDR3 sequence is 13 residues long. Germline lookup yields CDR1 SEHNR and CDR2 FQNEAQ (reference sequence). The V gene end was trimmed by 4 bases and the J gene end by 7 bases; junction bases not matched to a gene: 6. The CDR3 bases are TGTGCCAGCAGCTCCCAGGGGGTCGGTGAAGCTTTCTTT. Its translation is CASSSQGVGEAFF.

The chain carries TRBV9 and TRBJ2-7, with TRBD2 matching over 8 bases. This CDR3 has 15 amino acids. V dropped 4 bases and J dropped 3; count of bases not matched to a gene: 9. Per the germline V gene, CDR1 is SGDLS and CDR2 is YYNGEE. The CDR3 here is CASSPSSGDFYEQYF. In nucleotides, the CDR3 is TGTGCCAGCAGCCCCAGTAGCGGGGATTTCTACGAGCAGTACTTC.

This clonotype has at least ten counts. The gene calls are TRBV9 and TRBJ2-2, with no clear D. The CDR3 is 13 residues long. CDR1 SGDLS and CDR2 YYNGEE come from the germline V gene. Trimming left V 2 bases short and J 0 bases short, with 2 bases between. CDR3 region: CASSVTNTGELFF. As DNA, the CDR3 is TGTGCCAGCAGCGTCACGAACACCGGGGAGCTGTTTTTT. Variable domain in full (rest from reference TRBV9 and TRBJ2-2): DSGVTQTPKHLITATGQRVTLRCSPRSGDLSVYWYQQSLDQGLQFLIQYYNGEERAKGNILERFSAQQFPDLHSELNLSSLELGDSALYFCASSVTNTGELFFGEGSRLTVL.

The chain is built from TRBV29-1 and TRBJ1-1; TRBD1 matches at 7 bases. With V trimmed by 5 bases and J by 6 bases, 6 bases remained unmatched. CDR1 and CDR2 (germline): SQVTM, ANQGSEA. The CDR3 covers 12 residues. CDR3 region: CSVQGDTAEAFF. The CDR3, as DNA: TGCAGCGTTCAGGGGGACACTGCTGAAGCTTTCTTT. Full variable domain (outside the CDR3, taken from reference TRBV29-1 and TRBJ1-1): SAVISQKPSRDICQRGTSLTIQCQVDSQVTMMFWYRQQPGQSLTLIATANQGSEATYESGFVIDKFPISRPNLTFSTLTVSNMSPEDSSIYLCSVQGDTAEAFFGQGTRLTVV.

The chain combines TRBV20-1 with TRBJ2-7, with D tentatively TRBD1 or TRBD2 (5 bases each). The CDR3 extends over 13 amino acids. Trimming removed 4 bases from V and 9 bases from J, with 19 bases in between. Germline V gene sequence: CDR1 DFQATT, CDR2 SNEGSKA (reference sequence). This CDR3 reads CSATGSLKALQYF. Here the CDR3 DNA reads TGCAGTGCTACAGGGAGTTTAAAAGCCCTGCAGTACTTC.

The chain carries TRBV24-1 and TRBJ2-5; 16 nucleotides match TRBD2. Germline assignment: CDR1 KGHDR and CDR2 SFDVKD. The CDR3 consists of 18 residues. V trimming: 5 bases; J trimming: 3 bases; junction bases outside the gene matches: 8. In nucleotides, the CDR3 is TGTGCCACCAGTGCTCTGGGACTAGCGGGAGGGTTAGAAGAGACCCAGTACTTC. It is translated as CATSALGLAGGLEETQYF.

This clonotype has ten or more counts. The CDR3 loop reads CSASPRGGYEQYF. In nucleotides, the CDR3 is TGCAGTGCTAGTCCTAGAGGCGGGTACGAGCAGTACTTC. This chain joins TRBV20-1 and TRBJ2-7, with a weak D call TRBD2 (5 bases). Trimming left V 3 bases short and J 4 bases short, with 13 bases between. CDR3 length: 13 residues. Germline V gene data show CDR1 as DFQATT and CDR2 as SNEGSKA (reference sequence).

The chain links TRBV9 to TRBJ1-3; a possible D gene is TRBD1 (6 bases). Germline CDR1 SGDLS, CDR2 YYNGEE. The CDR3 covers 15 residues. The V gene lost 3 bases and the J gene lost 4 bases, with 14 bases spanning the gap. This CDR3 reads CASSATGNGGNTIYF. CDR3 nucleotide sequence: TGTGCCAGCAGCGCCACAGGGAATGGCGGAAACACCATATATTTT. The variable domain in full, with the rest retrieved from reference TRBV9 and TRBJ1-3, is DSGVTQTPKHLITATGQRVTLRCSPRSGDLSVYWYQQSLDQGLQFLIQYYNGEERAKGNILERFSAQQFPDLHSELNLSSLELGDSALYFCASSATGNGGNTIYFGEGSWLTVV.